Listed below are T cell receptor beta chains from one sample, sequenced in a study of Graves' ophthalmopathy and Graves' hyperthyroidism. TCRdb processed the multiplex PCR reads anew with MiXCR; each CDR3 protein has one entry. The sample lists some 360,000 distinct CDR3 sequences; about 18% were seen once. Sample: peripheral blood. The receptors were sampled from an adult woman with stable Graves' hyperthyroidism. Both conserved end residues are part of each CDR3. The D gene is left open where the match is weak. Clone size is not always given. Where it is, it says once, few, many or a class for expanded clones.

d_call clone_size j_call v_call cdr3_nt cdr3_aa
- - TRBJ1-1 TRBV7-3 TGTGCCAGCAGCTTAGAATCCCGGAGTGAAGCTTTCTTT CASSLESRSEAFF
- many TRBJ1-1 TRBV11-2 TGTGCCAGCAGCCCATACAGGGAACCTTTCTTT CASSPYREPFF
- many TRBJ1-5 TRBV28 TGTGCCACCGGGGTCTCAAATCCTGGTGACCGTTATCAGCCCCAGCATTTT CATGVSNPGDRYQPQHF
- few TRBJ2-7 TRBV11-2 TGTGCCAGCAGCCCTTCTTTTGGGGGCGAAGGCGAGCAGTACTTC CASSPSFGGEGEQYF
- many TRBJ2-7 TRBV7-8 TGTGCCAGCAGCTTTAACGTCTACGAGCAGTACTTC CASSFNVYEQYF
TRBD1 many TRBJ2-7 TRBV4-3 TGCGCCAGCAGCCAAAACCGGGACAGGGGTTACGAGCAGTACTTC CASSQNRDRGYEQYF
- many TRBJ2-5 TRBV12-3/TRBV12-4 TGTGCCAGCAGTTTGGTAATGGGAGAGACCCAGTACTTC CASSLVMGETQYF
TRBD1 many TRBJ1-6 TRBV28 TGTGCCAGCAGTAAATTCCGGGACAGGGGGCTGAGCTCCTATAATTCACCCCTCCACTTT CASSKFRDRGLSSYNSPLHF
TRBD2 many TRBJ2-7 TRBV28 TGTGCCAGCAGTTCCCAAACTAGCGGGAGCTCCTACGAGCAGTACTTC CASSSQTSGSSYEQYF
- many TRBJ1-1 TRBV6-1 TGTGCCAGCACCCGGTCGGGGATGAACACTGAAGCTTTCTTT CASTRSGMNTEAFF
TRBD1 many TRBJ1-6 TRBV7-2 TGTGCCAGCAGCTCAGGGGGGGCCATCTATAATTCACCCCTCCACTTT CASSSGGAIYNSPLHF
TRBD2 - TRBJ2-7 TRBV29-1 TGCAGCGTGGAACCCGGGGGGTCCTACGAGCAGTACTTC CSVEPGGSYEQYF
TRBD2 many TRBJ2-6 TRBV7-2 TGTGCCAGCAGCTTGGTGCTTACGGGAGGCGGGGCCAACGTCCTGACTTTC CASSLVLTGGGANVLTF
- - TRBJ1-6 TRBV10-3 TGTGCCATCTTACAGGACCGAAATTCACCCCTCCACTTT CAILQDRNSPLHF
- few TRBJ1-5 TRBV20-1 TGCAGTGCTAGAGAGACAGTCCAGTATAGCAATCAGCCCCAGCATTTT CSARETVQYSNQPQHF
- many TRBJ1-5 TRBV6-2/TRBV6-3 TGTGCCAGCAGTTACCTCGACACGGCAGAGGACCAGCCCCAGCATTTT CASSYLDTAEDQPQHF
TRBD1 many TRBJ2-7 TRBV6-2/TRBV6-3 TGTGCCAGCAGTTACTTCGATGACGACAGGGGAAGATACGAGCAGTACTTC CASSYFDDDRGRYEQYF
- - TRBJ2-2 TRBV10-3 TGTGCCACGACCGGGGACCAAAGGGAGCTGTTTTTT CATTGDQRELFF
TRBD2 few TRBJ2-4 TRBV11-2 TGTGCCAGCAGCTCCTCGAGCGGGAGCTCCCTCGGGTCGCCGTACAAAAACATTCAGTACTTC CASSSSSGSSLGSPYKNIQYF
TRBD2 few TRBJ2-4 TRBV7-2 TGTGCCAGCAGCTTCCCTAGCGGGAGGAAGAGGAACATTAAGTACTTC CASSFPSGRKRNIKYF
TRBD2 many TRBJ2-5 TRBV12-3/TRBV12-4 TGTGCCAGCAGTAAGGGACTAGCGGGAGGGCCGGAGGAGACCCAGTACTTC CASSKGLAGGPEETQYF
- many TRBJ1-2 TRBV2 TGTGCCAGCACCGTACACAGGGTTGGCTACACCTTC CASTVHRVGYTF
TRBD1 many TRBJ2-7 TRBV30 TGTGCCTGGAGTGTACACTGGACAGGGTTGAGGGACGAGCAGTACTTC CAWSVHWTGLRDEQYF
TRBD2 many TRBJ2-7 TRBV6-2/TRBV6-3 TGTGCCAGCAGTCGCATAGCGGGGACCATCTACGAGCAGTACTTC CASSRIAGTIYEQYF
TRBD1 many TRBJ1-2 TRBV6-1 TGTGCCAGCAGACTACAGGGGACCCCAAACTATGGCTACACCTTC CASRLQGTPNYGYTF
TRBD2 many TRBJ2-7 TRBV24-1 TGTGCCACCTCCCGCGGGGGGGACCACGAGCAGTACTTC CATSRGGDHEQYF
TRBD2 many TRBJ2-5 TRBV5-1 TGCGCCAGCAGATTCACAAGCGGGGAAGAGACCCAGTACTTC CASRFTSGEETQYF
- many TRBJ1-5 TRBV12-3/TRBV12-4 TGTGCCAGCAGTCCCCACAGGGACAATCAGCCCCAGCATTTT CASSPHRDNQPQHF
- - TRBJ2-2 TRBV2 TGTGCCAGCAGTGAGGGGAGATCCACCGGGGAGCTGTTTTTT CASSEGRSTGELFF
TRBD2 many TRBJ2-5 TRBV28 TGTGCCAGCAGGCCCGTGTTCTTTGGTGGACTAGAGGGTGGAGAGACCCAGTACTTC CASRPVFFGGLEGGETQYF
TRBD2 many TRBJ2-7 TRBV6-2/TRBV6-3 TGTGCCAGCAGTTACTTCCTCAGCGGGGACGAGCAGTACTTC CASSYFLSGDEQYF
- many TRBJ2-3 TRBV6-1 TGTGCCAGCAACCTAAACACAGATACGCAGTATTTT CASNLNTDTQYF
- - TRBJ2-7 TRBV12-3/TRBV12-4 TGTGCCAGCAGTTTATCCGCGGGAATGGGGTACGAGCAGTACTTC CASSLSAGMGYEQYF
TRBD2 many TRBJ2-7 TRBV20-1 TGCAGTGCTCGGGGACTAACCTATCACTACGAGCAGTACTTC CSARGLTYHYEQYF
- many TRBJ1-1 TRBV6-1 TGTGCCAGCAGTGAATACTCTTCGAATGCTTTCTTT CASSEYSSNAFF
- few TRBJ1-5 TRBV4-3 TGCGCCAGCAGCAGGGGTCCCGGTCAGCCCCAGCATTTT CASSRGPGQPQHF
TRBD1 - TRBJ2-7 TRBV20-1 TGCAGTGCTCTCAGTCCCCCAGGGGGCTACGAGCAGTACTTC CSALSPPGGYEQYF
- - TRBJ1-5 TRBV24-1 TGTGCCACCAGTGATTTAAGCTCCGGGCGGCTTAGCAATCAGCCCCAGCATTTT CATSDLSSGRLSNQPQHF
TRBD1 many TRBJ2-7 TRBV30 TGTGCCAGCAGGGACAGGGGGTTTGAGCAGTACTTC CASRDRGFEQYF